This T cell receptor (beta chain) comes out of a study of Graves' ophthalmopathy and Graves' hyperthyroidism. Ten or more counts support this clonotype. From RNA, the CDR3 regions of TCR beta chains were amplified and sequenced. Second-round multiplex PCR came after first-round RT-PCR with HTBI primers. TCRdb used MiXCR to reprocess the multiplex PCR reads, holding one entry per CDR3 protein. The table lists 580,000 or so distinct CDR3 sequences, just under 40% of them singletons. V was trimmed by 6 bases and J by 7 bases, leaving 15 bases between them. The CDR3 contains 13 residues. The germline V gene has CDR1 LNHDA and CDR2 SQIVND (reference sequence).

The source of this sequence is an adult man with Graves' hyperthyroidism. What was sequenced was peripheral blood or thyroid tissue (not recorded which). The rearrangement links TRBV19 to TRBJ1-2, with D uncertain. CDR3 coding DNA: TGTGCCAGTAGCGCCGACGAGGTGGGTGGCTACACCTTC. Its protein product is CASSADEVGGYTF.